Sequencing of this TCR beta chain was carried out in a study of control samples from healthy donors and cancer patients. This clone was recorded once. Looked up from germline, CDR1 is MNHEY and CDR2 is SVGAGI. The CDR3 covers 13 residues. V was clipped by 4 bases and J by 7 bases, with 11 bases between them. The assay was immunoSEQ multiplex PCR, and TCRdb's table has in-frame clones only and misses some. Of about 95,000 clones listed, around four fifths are singletons. The J gene is TRBJ1-5, the V gene TRBV6-5; no clear D gene. The TCR originated in a man aged 25-45 years in good health. Sequencing was done on a sample of blood. This CDR3 is CASSWGSGQPQHF. The CDR3 DNA reads as TGTGCCAGCAGTTGGGGATCCGGGCAGCCCCAGCATTTT.